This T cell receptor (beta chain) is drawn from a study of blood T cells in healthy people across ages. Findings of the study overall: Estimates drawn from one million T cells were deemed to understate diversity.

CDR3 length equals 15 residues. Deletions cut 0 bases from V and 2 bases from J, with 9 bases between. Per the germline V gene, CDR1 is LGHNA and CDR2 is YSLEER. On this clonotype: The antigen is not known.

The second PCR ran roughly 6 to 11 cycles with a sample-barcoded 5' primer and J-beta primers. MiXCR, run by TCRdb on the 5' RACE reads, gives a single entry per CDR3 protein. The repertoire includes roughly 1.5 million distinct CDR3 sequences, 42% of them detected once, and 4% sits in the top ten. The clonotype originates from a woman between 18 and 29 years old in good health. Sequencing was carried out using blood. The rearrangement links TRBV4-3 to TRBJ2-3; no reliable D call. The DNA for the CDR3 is TGCGCCAGCAGCCAAGATTCACTGCCCACAGATACGCAGTATTTT. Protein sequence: CASSQDSLPTDTQYF.